This TCR beta chain originates from a study of T cell repertoires in cytomegalovirus infection (dated by TCRdb to the late 2010s). For the study in its entirety: The peptide stimulations were aimed at well-studied HLA-B-restricted epitopes as well as recently identified HLA-C-restricted CMV epitopes, whose presentation resists viral immunomodulation. Donor HLA type was relevant to the analysis, as public TCR beta signatures indicated carriage of CMV infection together with the matching HLA type.

In regard to this clonotype: The target of this receptor is not known. Per-base quality was not reported, and no clone a single base away is much larger than it.

Trimming leaves V shorter by 3 bases and J shorter by 4 bases, with the junction holding 8 bases beyond the gene matches. The CDR3 measures 16 amino acids from cysteine to phenylalanine. The retained sequence is limited to the CDR3, 48 bases, with the frame set at the first base. The germline V gene sets CDR1 to MRHNA and CDR2 to SNTAGT. The meaning of the sample's treatment or condition label: in vitro stimulation with specific CMV peptide epitopes to enrich CMV-specific T cells. The instrument given in TCRdb is Illumina HiSeq 1500. TCRdb passed the public sequencing reads through fastp at Q25 and MiXCR, retaining productive beta sequences. Each CDR3 protein gets just one entry, which takes the most common genes and DNA from the rows behind it. The sample profile shows 250,000 to 300,000 distinct CDR3 sequences; less than 25% of them were found once. The ten largest clones take up roughly a fifth of the sample.

General findings and caveats noted by the study authors: Carriers of CMV infection plus the relevant HLA type were discriminated by the cumulative frequency of public TCR beta family members in the study cohort and in an independent approximately 350-donor cohort. The ex vivo response was dominated by HLA-C-restricted CMV-specific TCR beta clonotypes, which also provided the single most frequent clonotype in two of eight donors.

Rearrangement joined TRBV6-4 to TRBJ2-3; 9 bases in the junction line up with TRBD2. The material sequenced was cultured PBMCs, taken from culture after CMV antigen stimulation. The receptor's source is a human donor in good health (CMV status not recorded). Some clones in this sample may be carry-over from other donors' samples. The DNA reads as follows: TGTGCCAGCAGTGATGCCTATAGCGGGAGACCAGATACGCAGTATTTT. Its translation reads: CASSDAYSGRPDTQYF.